One sample yielded the 3 T cell receptor beta chains listed below, sequenced in a study of cytomegalovirus exposure and HLA in healthy donors. TCRdb's copy holds only in-frame clones and misses some; the assay was immunoSEQ multiplex PCR. The sample has 75,000 to 90,000 clones, about 95% seen once; the top ten hold more than 0.6%. What was sequenced was PBMCs. These receptors were taken from a woman under 30 in good health and CMV-seronegative.

This clone was seen once. J is TRBJ2-1 and V is TRBV9; tentative D call: TRBD1 (6 bases). With 2 bases removed from V and 7 bases from J, the gap between germline ends came to 10 bases. Germline V gene data show CDR1 as SGDLS and CDR2 as YYNGEE. This CDR3 is built from 13 residues. In DNA, the CDR3 is TGTGCCAGCAGCGTTGGAACAGGGAATGAGCAGTTCTTC. Protein sequence: CASSVGTGNEQFF.

This rearrangement joins TRBV19 to TRBJ1-2; D remains ambiguous. The ends were cut back, 0 bases at V and 4 bases at J, with 12 bases in the middle. In germline, CDR1 is LNHDA, CDR2 SQIVND (reference sequence). The CDR3 runs to 15 residues. The CDR3 protein is CASSIERSGRYGYTF. Written as DNA, the CDR3 is TGTGCCAGTAGTATAGAGCGCAGCGGTCGCTATGGCTACACCTTC.

This clone appeared a single time. The chain carries TRBV29-1 and TRBJ2-5; D unclear. The ends were cut back, 5 bases at V and 1 base at J, with 14 bases in the middle. CDR3 length equals 14 residues. CDR1 is SQVTM, CDR2 ANQGSEA, per germline. CDR3 in amino acids: CSVSLTAFQETQYF. Written as DNA, the CDR3 is TGCAGCGTTTCACTCACCGCCTTCCAAGAGACCCAGTACTTC.